The subject of this entry is one T cell receptor beta chain. Profiled with immunoSEQ multiplex PCR; TCRdb holds only in-frame clones, not every one. This sample has roughly 56,000 clones; approximately 87% occur once, and the top ten carry around 5.2%. This sample is part of a study of technical replicates of blood from four donors. Trimming pared 3 bases from V and 2 bases from J, leaving 11 bases between. The CDR3 length is 14 residues. Per the germline V gene, CDR1 is MNHEY and CDR2 is SVGAGI. The source is a human donor in good health. Some clones in this sample may be carry-over from other donors' samples. Sequences were obtained from PBMCs. The chain has TRBV6-5 and TRBJ2-7, with D unclear. The DNA for the CDR3 is TGTGCCAGCAGTTATAACCTCCGGGCCTACGAGCAGTACTTC. This codes for CASSYNLRAYEQYF.